These 18 T cell receptor beta chains came from one sample sequenced in a study of OX40 agonist ivuxolimab in advanced cancers. Method: immunoSEQ multiplex PCR; TCRdb's copy keeps in-frame clones and lacks some. The sample contains under 80,000 clones, more than 85% of which appear only once. Sequenced here: CD4+ or CD8+ T cells sorted from blood, sampled in a trial of the OX40 agonist ivuxolimab. These receptor sequences come from an adult with an advanced solid tumor such as melanoma, head and neck, liver or kidney cancer.

The chain is built from TRBV7-9 and TRBJ1-1; no clear D gene. Deletions cut 7 bases from V and 2 bases from J, with 11 bases between. This CDR3 contains 13 residues. Germline-derived CDR1 and CDR2 are SEHNR and FQNEAQ (reference sequence). This CDR3 is CASTPQVNTEAFF. The DNA of the CDR3 is TGTGCCAGCACCCCCCAAGTAAACACTGAAGCTTTCTTT.

This rearrangement joins TRBV19 to TRBJ2-5; possibly TRBD2 for D (7 bases). Germline CDR1 reads LNHDA; CDR2 reads SQIVND (reference sequence). This CDR3 comprises 16 residues. V was pared by 3 bases and J by 5 bases, with 19 bases between. The CDR3: CASSITGGPFVETQYF. The CDR3, as DNA: TGTGCCAGTAGTATTACCGGGGGGCCCTTTGTGGAGACCCAGTACTTC.

This chain joins TRBV11-2 and TRBJ1-1; no definite D call. Trimming took off 0 bases at V and 5 bases at J, with 13 bases between the two ends. The CDR3 runs 15 residues. Germline V CDR1 and CDR2: SGHAT, FQNNGV. CDR3 protein: CASSLDQRGWTEAFF. Here the CDR3 DNA reads TGTGCCAGCAGCTTAGATCAACGGGGTTGGACTGAAGCTTTCTTT.

The chain recombines TRBV10-1 with TRBJ2-2; the match to TRBD1 covers 10 bases. Germline CDR1 WNHNN, CDR2 SYGVQD (reference sequence). Trimming took 8 bases from V and 4 from J; bases not matched to a gene: 4. This CDR3 has 14 residues. DNA of the CDR3: TGCGCCAGCCAGGGACAGGGGTTCACCGGGGAGCTGTTTTTT. Translated, it gives CASQGQGFTGELFF.

The rearrangement uses TRBV7-9 and TRBJ1-3; D gene unclear. Germline V gives CDR1 SEHNR, CDR2 FQNEAQ (reference sequence). V lost 7 bases, J lost 1 base, and 11 bases lay in between. CDR3 size: 14 residues. The CDR3 loop reads CASTPTPSGNTIYF. The CDR3 DNA sequence: TGTGCCAGCACCCCTACCCCATCTGGAAACACCATATATTTT.

This clone was recorded once. This rearrangement joins TRBV25-1 to TRBJ1-4; 7 bases align to TRBD1. V shed 5 bases and J 4 bases; nucleotides not matched to a gene: 4. CDR1 and CDR2 from the germline V gene are MGHDK and SYGVNS. This CDR3 spans 14 amino acids. For the CDR3, the DNA is TGTGCCAGCAGTTCGGGACAGAATAATGAAAAACTGTTTTTT. Residues: CASSSGQNNEKLFF.

CDR3 region: CASSSRPRKDTQYF. The CDR3 region has the DNA TGTGCCAGCAGCTCCCGACCGCGTAAGGATACGCAGTATTTT. The chain employs TRBV12-2 and TRBJ2-3. TRBV12-2 is assigned pseudogene status. The CDR3 covers 14 residues.

The rearrangement joins TRBV5-1 to TRBJ2-7; D is possibly TRBD2 (5 bases). CDR1 and CDR2 from the germline V gene are SGHRS and YFSETQ. Trimming pared 5 bases from V and 3 bases from J, leaving 12 bases between. There are 13 residues in the CDR3. For the CDR3, the DNA is TGCGCCAGCAGTTACGGGGTTGACTACGAGCAGTACTTC. Its translation is CASSYGVDYEQYF.

This clone appeared once. The chain carries TRBV4-1 and TRBJ1-1, with no clear D. The V gene lost 1 base and the J gene lost 4 bases, with 10 bases spanning the gap. This CDR3 has 14 residues. Germline loops: CDR1 MGHRA, CDR2 YSYEKL. CDR3 nucleotides: TGCGCCAGCAGCCAAGTAAGGGAGTTCACTGAAGCTTTCTTT. Its translation is CASSQVREFTEAFF.

The rearrangement links TRBV11-2 to TRBJ2-1, with D maybe TRBD1 (6 bases). CDR1 SGHAT and CDR2 FQNNGV come from the germline V gene. The CDR3 loop spans 14 amino acids. Trimming stripped 1 base from V and 4 bases from J, with 8 bases between. CDR3 loop: CASSLVGQYNEQFF. CDR3 in DNA: TGTGCCAGCAGCTTAGTAGGACAGTACAATGAGCAGTTCTTC.

This clone showed up just a few times. CDR3 sequence: CASSDSGYNEQFF. In DNA form, the CDR3 reads TGTGCCAGCAGTGACTCAGGGTACAATGAGCAGTTCTTC. The chain carries TRBV6-4 and TRBJ2-1; unclear D gene. The germline V gene has CDR1 MRHNA and CDR2 SNTAGT. The CDR3 contains 13 residues. V dropped 0 bases and J dropped 4 bases, with 4 bases sitting between them.

This clone is a singleton in its sample. The chain uses TRBV11-2 and TRBJ1-1; D remains ambiguous. V lost 1 base and J 0 bases, leaving 3 bases between the germline ends. CDR1 is SGHAT, CDR2 FQNNGV, per germline. The CDR3 has 13 amino acids. CDR3 region: CASSLGLNTEAFF. CDR3 bases: TGTGCCAGCAGCTTAGGATTGAACACTGAAGCTTTCTTT.

The chain carries TRBV7-2 and TRBJ2-2; no firm D call. V was clipped by 3 bases and J by 3 bases, with 11 bases between them. Germline lookup yields CDR1 SGHTA and CDR2 FQGNSA. The CDR3 covers 15 residues. CDR3 nucleotide sequence: TGTGCCAGCAGCTTGTATACCACCCACACCGGGGAGCTGTTTTTT. This encodes CASSLYTTHTGELFF.

The chain employs TRBV20-1 and TRBJ1-1; D uncertain. Germline CDR1 is DFQATT and CDR2 is SNEGSKA (reference sequence). This CDR3 has 10 amino acids. The CDR3, as DNA: TGCAGCATTTTTGACACTGAAGCTTTCTTT. Translation gives CSIFDTEAFF.

The V call is TRBV7-8, the J call TRBJ2-7, with 7 bases identical to TRBD1. The CDR3 sequence is 15 residues long. J gave up 1 base and V 5 bases, and 8 bases lay outside the gene matches. Germline CDR1 and CDR2: SGHVS and FQNEAQ. CDR3 sequence: CASSLEGRGSYEQYF. Here the CDR3 DNA reads TGTGCCAGCAGCCTAGAGGGCAGGGGGTCCTACGAGCAGTACTTC.

The V call is TRBV9, the J call TRBJ2-7, with TRBD2 matching 8 bases. The germline CDR1 and CDR2 sequences are SGDLS and YYNGEE. J lost 2 bases, V lost 2 bases, and 6 bases had no gene match. The CDR3 is made up of 15 amino acids. This chain's CDR3 is CASSVGGGMAYEQYF. The CDR3 bases are TGTGCCAGCAGCGTGGGCGGGGGGATGGCCTACGAGCAGTACTTC.

In DNA, the CDR3 is TGTGCCAGCAGCACTTGGGACAGCTCCTACAATGAGCAGTTCTTC. Its protein is CASSTWDSSYNEQFF. V usage is TRBV5-4 and J usage is TRBJ2-1, with TRBD1 matching over 7 bases. CDR1 and CDR2 from the germline V gene are SGHNT and YYREEE (reference sequence). Losses at the gene ends were 4 bases for V and 0 bases for J; bases not matched to a gene: 4. The CDR3 length is 15 residues.

The chain uses TRBV5-6 and TRBJ1-2; D call uncertain. Trimming removed 4 bases at V and 5 bases at J, with 12 bases between. CDR3 size: 13 residues. Germline CDR1 SGHDT, CDR2 YYEEEE. In DNA, the CDR3 is TGTGCCAGCAGCCTCGGTGGGGAATATGGCTACACCTTC. It specifies CASSLGGEYGYTF.